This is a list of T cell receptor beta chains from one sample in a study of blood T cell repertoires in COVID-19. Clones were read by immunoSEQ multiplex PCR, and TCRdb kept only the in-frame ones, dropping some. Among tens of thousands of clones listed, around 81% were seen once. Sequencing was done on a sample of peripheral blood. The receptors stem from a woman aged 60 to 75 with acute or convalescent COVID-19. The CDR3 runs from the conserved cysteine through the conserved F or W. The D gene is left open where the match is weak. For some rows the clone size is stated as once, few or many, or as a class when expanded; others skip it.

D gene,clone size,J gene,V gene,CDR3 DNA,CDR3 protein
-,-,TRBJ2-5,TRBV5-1,TGCGCCAGCAGCTTGGCCAGTCAGAAAGAGACCCAGTACTTC,CASSLASQKETQYF
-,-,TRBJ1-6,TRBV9,TGTGCCAGCAGCGTAGATGAGAATTCACCCCTCCACTTT,CASSVDENSPLHF
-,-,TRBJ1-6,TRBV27,TGTGCCAGCAAGGGGGACTCACCCCTCCACTTT,CASKGDSPLHF
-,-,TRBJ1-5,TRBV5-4,TGTGCCAGCAGCTTGGGCTATAGCAATCAGCCCCAGCATTTT,CASSLGYSNQPQHF
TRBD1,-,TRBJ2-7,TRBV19,TGTGCCAGTAGGGCCGGAGGGACAGGTACTTTTGTGCAGTACTTC,CASRAGGTGTFVQYF
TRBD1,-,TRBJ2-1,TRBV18,TGTGCCAGCTCACCGCGACAGGGCAATGAGCAGTTCTTC,CASSPRQGNEQFF
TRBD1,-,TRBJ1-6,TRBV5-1,TGCGCCAGCAGCTCAGGACAGGGTTCCTATAATTCACCCCTCCACTTT,CASSSGQGSYNSPLHF
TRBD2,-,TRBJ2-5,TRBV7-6,TGTGCCAGCAGTCTCGGACTAGCGGGGGGCCCAGAGACCCAGTACTTC,CASSLGLAGGPETQYF
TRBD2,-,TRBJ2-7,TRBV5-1,TGCGCCAGCAGGCCCGGGGGGACCGCCGTATACGAGCAGTACTTC,CASRPGGTAVYEQYF
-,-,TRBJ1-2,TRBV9,TGTGCCAGCAGCTCTAGGACAGCTTCGAGTTCCTATGGCTACACCTTC,CASSSRTASSSYGYTF
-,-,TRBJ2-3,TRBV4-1,TGCGCCAGCAGCCAAGATGAGGGGGTTAGGCAGTATTTT,CASSQDEGVRQYF
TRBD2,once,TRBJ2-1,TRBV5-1,TGCGCCAGCAGCTTGGGACTAGCCACGACGGATGAGCAGTTCTTC,CASSLGLATTDEQFF
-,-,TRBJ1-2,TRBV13,TGTGCCAGCAGCATAAGACAGCGCCTTTACTATGGCTACACCTTC,CASSIRQRLYYGYTF
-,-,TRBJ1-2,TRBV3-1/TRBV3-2,TGTGCCAGCAGCCATTTTCGATTAGCAGGGGCGCAGATCTATGGCTACACCTTC,CASSHFRLAGAQIYGYTF
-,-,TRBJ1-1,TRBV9,TGTGCCAGCAGCGTAAAGGGGTCGGGCACTGAAGCTTTCTTT,CASSVKGSGTEAFF
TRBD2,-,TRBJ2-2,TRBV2,TGTGCCAGCAGTTGGTCGCTAGCGGGGGGGCTCGACACCGGGGAGCTGTTTTTT,CASSWSLAGGLDTGELFF
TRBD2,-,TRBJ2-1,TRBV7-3,TGTGCCAGCAGCCGCAAAGTTGGGCGGGGGGTATCATACAATGAGCAGTTCTTC,CASSRKVGRGVSYNEQFF
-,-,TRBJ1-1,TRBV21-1,TGTGCCAGCAGCCCAGAGAGGGGGGGGAACACTGAAGCTTTCTTT,CASSPERGGNTEAFF
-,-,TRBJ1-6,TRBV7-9,TGTGCCAGCAGCTTCGACAGTCTCTATAATTCACCCCTCCACTTT,CASSFDSLYNSPLHF
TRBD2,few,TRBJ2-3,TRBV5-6,TGTGCCAGCAGCTCGCTGACTAGCGGTTACACAGATACGCAGTATTTT,CASSSLTSGYTDTQYF
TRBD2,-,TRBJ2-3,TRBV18,TGTGCCAGCTCACCAGTCGGGGGGGCCTCGCAGTATTTT,CASSPVGGASQYF
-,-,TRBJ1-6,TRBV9,TGTGCCAGCAGCGTAGCCCCGACAGCTGATTCACCCCTCCACTTT,CASSVAPTADSPLHF
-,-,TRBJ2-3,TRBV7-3,TGTGCCAGCAGCTTTCCACACACAGATACGCAGTATTTT,CASSFPHTDTQYF
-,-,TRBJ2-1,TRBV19,TGTGCCAGTAGTCTGGGGGGGCTGGATGAGCAGTTCTTC,CASSLGGLDEQFF
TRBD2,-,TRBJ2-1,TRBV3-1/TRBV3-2,TGTGCCAGCAGCCAAGGCACTAGCGGGGCCTACAATGAGCAGTTCTTC,CASSQGTSGAYNEQFF
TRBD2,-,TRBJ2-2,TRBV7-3,TGTGCCAGCAGCTTAAGGCTTTTGAGCGGGGGGCGCGAGTCCGGGGAGCTGTTTTTT,CASSLRLLSGGRESGELFF
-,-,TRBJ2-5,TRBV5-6,TGTGCCAGCAGCTTGGCCCCCTGGACAGACCAAGAGACCCAGTACTTC,CASSLAPWTDQETQYF
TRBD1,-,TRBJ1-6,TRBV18,TGTGCCAGCTCACCACGTCGACAGGGGGCAGAGGGTTCCTATAATTCACCCCTCCACTTT,CASSPRRQGAEGSYNSPLHF
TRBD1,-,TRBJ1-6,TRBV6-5,TGTGCCAGCAGAGGCCGGGACAGGGGCAATTCACCCCTCCACTTT,CASRGRDRGNSPLHF
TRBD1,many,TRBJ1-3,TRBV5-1,TGCGCCAGCAGCAGCACCGGGACAGGGGGCCCACACTCTGGAAACACCATATATTTT,CASSSTGTGGPHSGNTIYF
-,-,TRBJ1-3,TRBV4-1,TGCGCCAGCAGCCAAGGAGAGGGCACCATATATTTT,CASSQGEGTIYF
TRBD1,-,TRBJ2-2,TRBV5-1,TGCGCCAGCGGGACAGGGACGCTCACCGGGGAGCTGTTTTTT,CASGTGTLTGELFF
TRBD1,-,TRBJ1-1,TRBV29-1,TGCAGCGGCACAGGGGGCTTGGCTGAAGCTTTCTTT,CSGTGGLAEAFF
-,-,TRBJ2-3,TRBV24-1,TGTGCCACCAGTGATTCCTCCGTAGCAGATACGCAGTATTTT,CATSDSSVADTQYF
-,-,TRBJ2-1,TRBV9,TGTGCCAGCAGCGTAGTGTCGGGTGAGCAGTTCTTC,CASSVVSGEQFF
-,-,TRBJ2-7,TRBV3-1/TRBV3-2,TGTGCCAGCAGCCACCGGGGGAAACCCTCCTACGAGCAGTACTTC,CASSHRGKPSYEQYF
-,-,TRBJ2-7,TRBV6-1,TGTGCCAGCAGTGAAACCAGGATCTACGAGCAGTACTTC,CASSETRIYEQYF
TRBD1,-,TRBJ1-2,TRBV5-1,TGCGCCAGCAGCTCCCCGGGACAGGCGACCGAGACTAACTATGGCTACACCTTC,CASSSPGQATETNYGYTF
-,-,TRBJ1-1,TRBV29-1,TGCAGCGTTGAGTCCGTGAACACTGAAGCTTTCTTT,CSVESVNTEAFF
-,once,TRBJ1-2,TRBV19,TGTGCCGGAGAGAACCCTGAGGGAACTACTAACTATGGCTACACCTTC,CAGENPEGTTNYGYTF
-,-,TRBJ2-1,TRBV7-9,TGTGCCAGCAGGCCGGACTATTACTCCTACAATGAGCAGTTCTTC,CASRPDYYSYNEQFF
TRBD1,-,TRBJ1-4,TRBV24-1,TGTGCCACCAGTGACACCGGGACAGGGAATGAAAAACTGTTTTTT,CATSDTGTGNEKLFF
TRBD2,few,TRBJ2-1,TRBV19,TGTGCCAGTAACGGGGGGGGCCACGCCAATGAGCAGTTCTTC,CASNGGGHANEQFF
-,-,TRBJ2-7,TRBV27,TGTGCCAGCAGACCCGCCGGGATCCCGTACGAGCAGTACTTC,CASRPAGIPYEQYF
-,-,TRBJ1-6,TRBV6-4,TGTGCCAGCAGTGACTCCGCAACGGGGAGCAATTCACCCCTCCACTTT,CASSDSATGSNSPLHF
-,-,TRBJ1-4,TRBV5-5,TGTGCCAGCAGCCACGTTGGGGGAGGTGAAAAACTGTTTTTT,CASSHVGGGEKLFF
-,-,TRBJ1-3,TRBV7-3,TGTGCCAGCAGCTTAATGGGGGGGTCTATCGGAAACACCATATATTTT,CASSLMGGSIGNTIYF
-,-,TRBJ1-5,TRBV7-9,TGTGCCAGCAGCTTAGCGGCTCAGGGAGGCAGCAATCAGCCCCAGCATTTT,CASSLAAQGGSNQPQHF
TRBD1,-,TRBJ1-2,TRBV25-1,TGTGCCAGCAGTGAGGAGGGGACAGGGACGAACTATGGCTACACCTTC,CASSEEGTGTNYGYTF
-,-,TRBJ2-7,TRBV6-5,TGTGCCAGCAGTTGGTCACACTCCTACGAGCAGTACTTC,CASSWSHSYEQYF
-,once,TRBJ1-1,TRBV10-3,TGTGCCATCAGTGAGTCGGGGGGAGGCACTGAAGCTTTCTTT,CAISESGGGTEAFF
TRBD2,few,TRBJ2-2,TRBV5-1,TGCGCCAGCAGCTTAGCGGGGTCCACCGGGGAGCTGTTTTTT,CASSLAGSTGELFF
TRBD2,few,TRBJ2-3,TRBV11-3,TGTGCCAGCAGCATTCTAGCGGGGGGCACAGATACGCAGTATTTT,CASSILAGGTDTQYF
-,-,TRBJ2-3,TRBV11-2,TGTGCCAGCAGCTTAGAAGGGGGGGCCGTAAATACGCAGTATTTT,CASSLEGGAVNTQYF
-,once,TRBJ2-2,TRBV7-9,TGTGCCAGCAGCTTAGCCGGGGCCGGGGAGCTGTTTTTT,CASSLAGAGELFF
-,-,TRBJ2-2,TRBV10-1,TGCGCCAGCAGTGCTACAGTTGGAACCGGGGAGCTGTTTTTT,CASSATVGTGELFF
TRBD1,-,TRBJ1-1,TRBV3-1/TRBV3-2,TGTGCCAGCAGCCAATCCTCAGGGGGAACTGAAGCTTTCTTT,CASSQSSGGTEAFF
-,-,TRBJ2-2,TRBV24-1,TGTGCCACCAGTGACCCTGGCAGGGGCACCGGGGAGCTGTTTTTT,CATSDPGRGTGELFF
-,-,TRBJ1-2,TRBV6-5,TGTGCCAGCAGTTATCAACAGGGTTACGGCTACACCTTC,CASSYQQGYGYTF